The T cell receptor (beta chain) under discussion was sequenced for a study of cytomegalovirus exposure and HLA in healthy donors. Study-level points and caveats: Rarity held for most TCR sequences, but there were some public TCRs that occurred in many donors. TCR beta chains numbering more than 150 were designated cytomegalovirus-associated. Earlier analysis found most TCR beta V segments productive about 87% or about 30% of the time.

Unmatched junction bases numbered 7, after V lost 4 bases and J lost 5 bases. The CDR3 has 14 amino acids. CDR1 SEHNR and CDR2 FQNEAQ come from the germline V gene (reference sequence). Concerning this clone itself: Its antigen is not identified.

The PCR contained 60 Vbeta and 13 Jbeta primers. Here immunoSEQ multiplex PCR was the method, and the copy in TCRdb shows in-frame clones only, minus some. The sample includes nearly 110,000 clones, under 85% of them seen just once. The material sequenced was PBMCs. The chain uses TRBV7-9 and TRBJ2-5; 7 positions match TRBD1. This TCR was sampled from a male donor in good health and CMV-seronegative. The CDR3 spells CASSSTGYRETQYF. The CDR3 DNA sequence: TGTGCCAGCAGCTCGACAGGGTATAGGGAGACCCAGTACTTC.